This TCR beta chain stems from a study of blood T cell repertoires in COVID-19. Study information: T cells, B-cell-depleted T cells, or PBMCs provided the cDNA or gDNA that served as material.

This clone was seen only once. Study processing details: Amplification from reference gene primers served as the basis for estimated nucleated cell counts. Generated by immunoSEQ multiplex PCR, the TCRdb table keeps only in-frame clones and is missing some. D and trimming were read from the DNA, whereas the V and J calls and clone size are those reported in that table. Among fewer than 300,000 clones listed, roughly nine tenths were seen once. Seattle cases were enrolled at active infection and followed longitudinally. CDR1 is LGHNA and CDR2 is YNFKEQ in the germline V gene. V lost 4 bases, J lost 4 bases, and 11 bases lay in between. The CDR3 is made up of 13 amino acids.

The V gene is TRBV4-2, the J gene TRBJ2-7, with TRBD1 as a possible D gene (5 bases). What was sequenced was peripheral blood. The sequence derives from a woman aged 25 to 39 with COVID-19, enrolled during active disease. DNA for the CDR3: TGTGCCAGCAGCCCCTCCAGGGATTACGAGCAGTACTTC. It yields the protein CASSPSRDYEQYF.